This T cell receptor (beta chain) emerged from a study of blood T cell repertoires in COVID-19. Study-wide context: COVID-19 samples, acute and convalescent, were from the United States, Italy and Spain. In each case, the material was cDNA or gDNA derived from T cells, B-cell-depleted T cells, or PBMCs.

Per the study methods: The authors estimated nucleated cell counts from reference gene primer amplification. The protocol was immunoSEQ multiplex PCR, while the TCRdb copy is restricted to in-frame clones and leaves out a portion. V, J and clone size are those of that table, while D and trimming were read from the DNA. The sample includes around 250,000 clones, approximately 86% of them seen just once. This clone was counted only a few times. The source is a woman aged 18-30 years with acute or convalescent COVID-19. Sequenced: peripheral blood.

The DNA of the CDR3 is TGTGCCAGCAGTGACTCGGCAGGGAACACTGAAGCTTTCTTT. Translated, it gives CASSDSAGNTEAFF. The gene calls are TRBV6-4 and TRBJ1-1; D unclear. Trimming removed 0 bases at V and 1 base at J, with 6 bases between. CDR3 size: 14 residues. Germline V CDR1 and CDR2: MRHNA, SNTAGT.